The present entry profiles one TCR beta chain with its context. Its matching antigen is unknown. Primers: 60 Vbeta forward and 13 Jbeta reverse. The data were produced by immunoSEQ multiplex PCR, yet TCRdb's version contains in-frame clones alone and is incomplete. The table records about 150,000 clones, 70% to 80% of them present only once. CDR1 is MDHEN, CDR2 SYDVKM, per germline. CDR3 size: 14 residues. V lost 2 bases, J lost 2 bases, and 10 bases lay in between. This sample is part of a study of cytomegalovirus exposure and HLA in healthy donors. Study results and caveats: Later on, an analysis tied about 17,000 TCR beta sequences to HLA alleles at 0.05 false discovery rate. The majority of CMV-associated TCR beta chains were reported as apparently HLA-restricted in a later analysis. In a later analysis, TCR beta V- and J-gene trimming was associated with a missense DCLRE1C variant. A classifier reportedly called cytomegalovirus status with high sensitivity and specificity.

This sequence originates from a human donor in good health. This chain connects TRBV28 to TRBJ2-7; D is unclear. Sequencing input: PBMCs. In nucleotides, the CDR3 is TGTGCCAGCAGTTTAGTTGCAGGTCCCTACGAGCAGTACTTC. Residues: CASSLVAGPYEQYF. The full variable domain, completed using reference TRBV28 and TRBJ2-7, is DVKVTQSSRYLVKRTGEKVFLECVQDMDHENMFWYRQDPGLGLRLIYFSYDVKMKEKGDIPEGYSVSREKKERFSLILESASTNQTSMYLCASSLVAGPYEQYFGPGTRLTVT.